Below are 30 T cell receptor beta chains sequenced from a single sample in a study of cytomegalovirus exposure and HLA in healthy donors. Use of 60 Vbeta and 13 Jbeta primers characterized the PCR. Here immunoSEQ multiplex PCR was the method, and the copy in TCRdb shows in-frame clones only, minus some. Of 100,000 to 150,000 clones in the sample, more than 65% were seen once. The sequenced sample consisted of PBMCs. Source of these receptors: a man in his late teens or twenties in good health and CMV-seropositive.

This chain joins TRBV13 and TRBJ2-7, with TRBD2 matching 8 bases. Germline loops: CDR1 PRHDT, CDR2 FYEKMQ (reference sequence). J gave up 2 bases and V 5 bases, and 8 bases lay outside the gene matches. This CDR3 has 15 amino acids. The CDR3 region has the DNA TGTGCCAGCAGCAGGGGGGTAGCGGGAACCTACGAGCAGTACTTC. It yields the protein CASSRGVAGTYEQYF.

This clone appeared a single time. The chain combines TRBV7-2 with TRBJ1-2; 7 nucleotides agree with TRBD1. The CDR3 consists of 14 residues. CDR1 is SGHTA, CDR2 FQGNSA, per germline. The ends lost 2 bases at V and 5 bases at J; junction bases unmatched: 5. The CDR3 coding sequence is TGTGCCAGCAGCTTAATGGGGACAGAGTATGGCTACACCTTC. Its protein product is CASSLMGTEYGYTF.

The chain employs TRBV5-6 and TRBJ2-7; a weak D match, TRBD1 (6 bases). Per germline, CDR1 SGHDT and CDR2 YYEEEE. The CDR3 runs to 16 residues. Between the trimmed V and J ends, which lost 2 bases and 0 bases, there was a span of 15 bases. CDR3 residues: CASSFRTDGSSYEQYF. The CDR3 DNA sequence: TGTGCCAGCAGCTTCCGGACAGACGGAAGCTCCTACGAGCAGTACTTC.

The V and J genes are TRBV11-2 and TRBJ2-1, with TRBD2 identical over 8 bases. Germline CDR1 and CDR2: SGHAT and FQNNGV. The CDR3 contains 12 residues. V lost 3 bases and J lost 10; bases outside the gene matches: 2. The CDR3 DNA reads TGTGCCAGCAGCTTCATAGCGGGGGAGCAGTTCTTC. Encoded protein: CASSFIAGEQFF.

This chain joins TRBV27 and TRBJ2-2; the match to TRBD2 covers 9 bases. V was clipped by 4 bases and J by 7 bases; unmatched bases: 13. Germline assignment: CDR1 MNHEY and CDR2 SMNVEV (reference sequence). This CDR3 contains 17 residues. This CDR3 reads CASSSHRGGARIGELFF. As DNA, the CDR3 is TGTGCCAGCAGTTCCCATCGCGGGGGGGCTCGAATCGGGGAGCTGTTTTTT.

The V gene is TRBV5-1, the J gene TRBJ1-2; 9 nucleotides line up with TRBD1. The CDR3 runs 16 residues. V trimming: 5 bases; J trimming: 1 base; junction bases outside the gene matches: 9. The V gene's germline CDR1 is SGHRS and CDR2 YFSETQ. The CDR3, as DNA: TGCGCCAGCAGGGAGACAGGGGGTAATATTAACTATGGCTACACCTTC. Residues: CASRETGGNINYGYTF.

V usage is TRBV7-8 and J usage is TRBJ2-7, with TRBD1 identical over 9 bases. The ends lost 5 bases at V and 3 bases at J; junction bases unmatched: 11. Germline V lookup: CDR1 SGHVS, CDR2 FQNEAQ. The CDR3 contains 16 residues. The CDR3 loop reads CASSLTGTGNIYEQYF. The CDR3 DNA reads TGTGCCAGCAGCCTGACCGGGACAGGGAACATCTACGAGCAGTACTTC.

CDR3 in amino acids: CASSLPRGGSPNLYEQYF. CDR3 sequence (DNA): TGTGCCAGCAGCTTGCCCCGGGGGGGCAGTCCGAACCTCTACGAGCAGTACTTC. The V call is TRBV7-8, the J call TRBJ2-7, with 8 bases lining up with TRBD2. The germline CDR1 and CDR2 sequences are SGHVS and FQNEAQ. Germline trimming cut 3 bases from V and 3 bases from J; bases unmatched to any gene: 16. The CDR3 covers 18 residues.

The chain is built from TRBV7-2 and TRBJ1-1; TRBD1 aligns across 9 bases. V trimming: 5 bases; J trimming: 2 bases; junction bases outside the gene matches: 6. The CDR3 length is 15 residues. Germline values: CDR1 SGHTA, CDR2 FQGNSA. DNA for the CDR3: TGTGCCAGCAGCGGGGGGGACAGGGTAAACACTGAAGCTTTCTTT. It encodes CASSGGDRVNTEAFF. Combining the CDR3 with reference TRBV7-2 and TRBJ1-1 gives the whole variable domain GAGVSQSPSNKVTEKGKDVELRCDPISGHTALYWYRQSLGQGLEFLIYFQGNSAPDKSGLPSDRFSAERTGGSVSTLTIQRTQQEDSAVYLCASSGGDRVNTEAFFGQGTRLTVV.

This clone was counted a few times. The chain combines TRBV25-1 with TRBJ1-2, with D perhaps TRBD1 (6 bases). Germline CDR1 MGHDK, CDR2 SYGVNS. Trimming left V 5 bases short and J 8 bases short, with 12 bases between. This CDR3 has 12 amino acids. The CDR3 protein is CASSQWTEGYTF. CDR3 bases: TGTGCCAGCAGTCAGTGGACAGAGGGCTACACCTTC.

This chain links TRBV29-1 with TRBJ1-4; 8 bases are shared with TRBD1. CDR1 SQVTM and CDR2 ANQGSEA come from the germline V gene. This CDR3 is built from 13 residues. V shed 5 bases and J 5 bases; nucleotides not matched to a gene: 4. CDR3 protein: CSVFWTGNEKLFF. The CDR3 DNA sequence: TGCAGCGTTTTCTGGACAGGGAATGAAAAACTGTTTTTT. Combining the CDR3 with reference TRBV29-1 and TRBJ1-4 gives the whole variable domain SAVISQKPSRDICQRGTSLTIQCQVDSQVTMMFWYRQQPGQSLTLIATANQGSEATYESGFVIDKFPISRPNLTFSTLTVSNMSPEDSSIYLCSVFWTGNEKLFFGSGTQLSVL.

This clone was detected a few times. The genes are TRBV7-9 and TRBJ2-3, with 11 nucleotides matching TRBD2. V lost 5 bases to trimming and J lost 3 bases; unmatched junction nucleotides: 10. Germline V gives CDR1 SEHNR, CDR2 FQNEAQ (reference sequence). This CDR3 region has 17 residues. The CDR3 loop reads CASSTSTSGELTDTQYF. In nucleotides, the CDR3 is TGTGCCAGCAGCACTTCGACTAGCGGGGAACTTACAGATACGCAGTATTTT. The full variable domain, its missing parts supplied by reference TRBV7-9 and TRBJ2-3, is DTGVSQNPRHKITKRGQNVTFRCDPISEHNRLYWYRQTLGQGPEFLTYFQNEAQLEKSRLLSDRFSAERPKGSFSTLEIQRTEQGDSAMYLCASSTSTSGELTDTQYFGPGTRLTVL.

This clone was found once. This CDR3 is CASSITPRGEQYF. The DNA for the CDR3 is TGTGCCAGCAGCATCACGCCCAGGGGCGAGCAGTACTTC. J is TRBJ2-7 and V is TRBV9; a possible D gene is TRBD1 (6 bases). Deletions cut 4 bases from V and 6 bases from J, with 14 bases between. Germline-derived CDR1 and CDR2 are SGDLS and YYNGEE. This CDR3 contains 13 residues.

CDR3 DNA: TGTGCCAGCAGCGTGGACAGCCCCCACAATGAGCAGTTCTTC. Protein product: CASSVDSPHNEQFF. V is TRBV9 and J is TRBJ2-1; tentative D call: TRBD1 (6 bases). Looked up from germline, CDR1 is SGDLS and CDR2 is YYNGEE. The V gene lost 2 bases and the J gene lost 5 bases, with 11 bases spanning the gap. This CDR3 comprises 14 residues.

This clone was seen a handful of times. V usage is TRBV5-1 and J usage is TRBJ2-5; TRBD2 is a possible D gene (6 bases). Trimming pared 5 bases from V and 2 bases from J, leaving 19 bases between. This CDR3 spans 16 amino acids. Per germline, CDR1 SGHRS and CDR2 YFSETQ. CDR3 region: CASRELAGSQQETQYF. The CDR3 nucleotides are TGCGCCAGCAGGGAATTGGCGGGGAGCCAACAAGAGACCCAGTACTTC.

The chain is built from TRBV7-2 and TRBJ1-6; maybe TRBD1 (6 bases). This CDR3 region has 13 residues. CDR1 SGHTA and CDR2 FQGNSA come from the germline V gene. V was clipped by 5 bases and J by 8 bases, with 10 bases between them. The CDR3 bases are TGTGCCAGCAGCCCCCGACAGGATTCACCCCTCCACTTT. Its translation is CASSPRQDSPLHF.

The CDR3 DNA reads TGTGCCAGCAGCGCGACTAGCGGGAGTAGCTACGAGCAGTACTTC. It is translated as CASSATSGSSYEQYF. The genes are TRBV7-2 and TRBJ2-7; 12 bases fit TRBD2. CDR3 size: 15 residues. Losses at the gene ends were 5 bases for V and 3 bases for J; bases not matched to a gene: 5. Looked up from germline, CDR1 is SGHTA and CDR2 is FQGNSA.

The table lists this clone with a few counts. The V call is TRBV6-5, the J call TRBJ2-2; D perhaps matches TRBD1 (5 bases). The CDR3 runs to 14 residues. The V and J ends lost 6 bases and 5 bases respectively, with 13 bases between them. The germline gives CDR1 MNHEY, CDR2 SVGAGI. In nucleotides, the CDR3 is TGTGCCAGCAGCAGGGAAAGTGAGACCGGGGAGCTGTTTTTT. It encodes CASSRESETGELFF.

The chain employs TRBV5-4 and TRBJ2-3; 13 bases map to TRBD2. Germline V gives CDR1 SGHNT, CDR2 YYREEE (reference sequence). J was trimmed by 2 bases and V by 2 bases; bases with no gene match: 2. CDR3 length: 16 amino acids. In nucleotides, the CDR3 is TGTGCCAGCAGCTTCGGACTAGCGGGAGACACAGATACGCAGTATTTT. Its translation: CASSFGLAGDTDTQYF. Full variable domain (missing parts from reference TRBV5-4 and TRBJ2-3): ETGVTQSPTHLIKTRGQQVTLRCSSQSGHNTVSWYQQALGQGPQFIFQYYREEENGRGNFPPRFSGLQFPNYSSELNVNALELDDSALYLCASSFGLAGDTDTQYFGPGTRLTVL.

The chain links TRBV7-9 to TRBJ1-2; 11 positions agree with TRBD1. Germline V gene data show CDR1 as SEHNR and CDR2 as FQNEAQ (reference sequence). Unmatched junction bases numbered 4, after V lost 5 bases and J lost 2 bases. The CDR3 has 15 amino acids. CDR3 sequence: CASSGWDRGNYGYTF. The CDR3 bases are TGTGCCAGCAGCGGATGGGACAGGGGGAACTATGGCTACACCTTC.

V is TRBV7-8 and J is TRBJ1-5, with 7 bases matching TRBD1. This CDR3 region has 19 residues. The J segment lost 0 bases and the V segment lost 2 bases, leaving 13 bases of the junction unmatched. Germline V gene sequence: CDR1 SGHVS, CDR2 FQNEAQ. The CDR3 protein is CASSLNGFRGRSSNQPQHF. The CDR3, as DNA: TGTGCCAGCAGCTTAAACGGGTTCAGGGGGAGAAGTAGCAATCAGCCCCAGCATTTT.

The chain recombines TRBV18 with TRBJ2-3; D might be TRBD2 (5 bases). Trimming pared 0 bases from V and 4 bases from J, leaving 5 bases between. The V gene's germline CDR1 is KGHSH and CDR2 LQKENI. The CDR3 extends over 13 amino acids. For the CDR3, the DNA is TGTGCCAGCTCACCACCTAGCGCAGATACGCAGTATTTT. As protein: CASSPPSADTQYF.

This chain connects TRBV6-5 to TRBJ1-1; D is perhaps TRBD1 (6 bases). This CDR3 has 16 amino acids. V gave up 0 bases and J gave up 1 base, with 12 bases separating them. Looked up from germline, CDR1 is MNHEY and CDR2 is SVGAGI. The DNA of the CDR3 is TGTGCCAGCAGTTACTCGTGGGAACAGGGGAACACTGAAGCTTTCTTT. Translation gives CASSYSWEQGNTEAFF.

The chain recombines TRBV12-5 with TRBJ1-2; 7 bases fit TRBD1. Germline CDR1 is LGHNT and CDR2 is FRNRAP. The CDR3 is 13 amino acids. J was trimmed by 8 bases and V by 7 bases; bases with no gene match: 10. CDR3 region: CASAPTGRPGYTF. The CDR3 nucleotides are TGTGCTAGTGCCCCGACAGGGCGCCCGGGCTACACCTTC.

This chain uses TRBV6-5 with TRBJ2-7; 7 bases match TRBD2. The J segment lost 2 bases and the V segment lost 0 bases, leaving 1 base of the junction unmatched. The length of the CDR3 is 14 residues. CDR1 and CDR2 from the germline V gene are MNHEY and SVGAGI. The CDR3 loop is CASSYSGLAYEQYF. CDR3 nucleotides: TGTGCCAGCAGTTACTCCGGACTAGCCTACGAGCAGTACTTC.

The chain combines TRBV6-5 with TRBJ2-3; TRBD1 matches 8 bases. There are 15 residues in the CDR3. V shed 2 bases and J 2 bases; nucleotides not matched to a gene: 3. Germline lookup yields CDR1 MNHEY and CDR2 SVGAGI. CDR3 in amino acids: CASSYGRGLTDTQYF. The CDR3 DNA reads TGTGCCAGCAGTTACGGCAGGGGGCTCACAGATACGCAGTATTTT.

The chain links TRBV5-5 to TRBJ2-7, with 9 nucleotides matching TRBD1. Germline V gives CDR1 SGHKS, CDR2 YYEKEE (reference sequence). This CDR3 spans 17 amino acids. Trimming took 4 bases from V and 3 from J; bases not matched to a gene: 14. For the CDR3, the DNA is TGTGCCAGCAGCCCCTCACTTGACAGGGGGGGGCTCTACGAGCAGTACTTC. Translated, it gives CASSPSLDRGGLYEQYF.

This clone was seen a handful of times. The chain combines TRBV4-3 with TRBJ2-1; 9 nucleotides agree with TRBD1. V shed 2 bases, J shed 4 bases, and the junction held 12 bases outside the gene matches. The germline gives CDR1 LGHNA, CDR2 YSLEER. This CDR3 is 18 amino acids long. The CDR3 DNA reads as TGCGCCAGCAGCCAACAACTTTTCGGGACAGGGTCTTACAATGAGCAGTTCTTC. Translating it yields CASSQQLFGTGSYNEQFF.

This clone was found once. This sequence joins TRBV9 and TRBJ2-2; 12 bases line up with TRBD2. With 4 bases clipped from V and 5 bases from J, the junction kept 9 bases outside the gene matches. The germline CDR1 and CDR2 sequences are SGDLS and YYNGEE. There are 17 residues in the CDR3. The CDR3 bases are TGTGCCAGCAGCCCTCGAACCGGGACTAGCGGGACCGGGGAGCTGTTTTTT. This encodes CASSPRTGTSGTGELFF.

This clone appeared a few times. The chain uses TRBV4-3 and TRBJ1-6; TRBD1 matches 10 bases. Unmatched junction bases numbered 5, after V lost 2 bases and J lost 7 bases. The CDR3 totals 16 residues. Germline CDR1 LGHNA, CDR2 YSLEER. The CDR3 DNA sequence: TGCGCCAGCAGCCAAACGACAGGGGGCCGGAATTCACCCCTCCACTTT. Protein sequence: CASSQTTGGRNSPLHF.